What follows are 19 T cell receptor beta chains derived from one specimen sequenced in a study of graft-versus-host responses after intestinal transplantation. Antigens for these TCRs are unknown. Measured with immunoSEQ multiplex PCR; TCRdb has only the in-frame clones, and not every one. This sample has 130,000 to 150,000 clones, with 92% found just once. Source: unstimulated CD4+ T cells sorted from spleen or lymph node cells, taken before intestinal transplant. All receptors come from a human donor who received an intestinal transplant.

This clone is a singleton in its sample. The chain is built from TRBV29-1 and TRBJ1-1; 7 bases are shared with TRBD1. This CDR3 comprises 14 residues. V was pared by 4 bases and J by 0 bases, with 5 bases of the junction left unmatched. Germline V CDR1 and CDR2: SQVTM, ANQGSEA. CDR3 coding DNA: TGCAGCGTTGCCGAGACAGGGATGAACACTGAAGCTTTCTTT. Its translation is CSVAETGMNTEAFF.

This chain joins TRBV5-1 and TRBJ1-1; D remains ambiguous. V was pared by 1 base and J by 1 base, with 8 bases between. The CDR3 covers 14 residues. Germline CDR1 is SGHRS and CDR2 is YFSETQ. CDR3 DNA: TGCGCCAGCAGCTTGATTCGCGGGAACACTGAAGCTTTCTTT. Amino acid sequence: CASSLIRGNTEAFF.

The V gene is TRBV7-2, the J gene TRBJ2-5, with TRBD1 identical over 8 bases. J lost 4 bases, V lost 1 base, and 5 bases had no gene match. The CDR3 totals 15 residues. Per the germline V gene, CDR1 is SGHTA and CDR2 is FQGNSA. The CDR3 here is CASSLGRGLGETQYF. The CDR3 DNA reads TGTGCCAGCAGCTTAGGCAGGGGGCTAGGAGAGACCCAGTACTTC. The variable domain in full, completed from reference TRBV7-2 and TRBJ2-5, reads GAGVSQSPSNKVTEKGKDVELRCDPISGHTALYWYRQSLGQGLEFLIYFQGNSAPDKSGLPSDRFSAERTGGSVSTLTIQRTQQEDSAVYLCASSLGRGLGETQYFGPGTRLLVL.

This chain connects TRBV7-9 to TRBJ2-6; D remains unclear. Germline V lookup: CDR1 SEHNR, CDR2 FQNEAQ (reference sequence). V gave up 1 base and J gave up 0 bases, with 7 bases separating them. This CDR3 has 16 amino acids. CDR3 residues: CASSLVGYSGANVLTF. Written as DNA, the CDR3 is TGTGCCAGCAGCTTAGTTGGGTACTCTGGGGCCAACGTCCTGACTTTC.

This chain joins TRBV27 and TRBJ2-1; TRBD1 aligns across 9 bases. Germline CDR1 MNHEY, CDR2 SMNVEV (reference sequence). J gave up 9 bases and V 5 bases, and 8 bases lay outside the gene matches. The CDR3 extends over 14 amino acids. CDR3 coding DNA: TGTGCCAGCAGTCATGGACAGGGGAGATTTGAGCAGTTCTTC. As protein: CASSHGQGRFEQFF.

The chain uses TRBV27 and TRBJ2-5; D might be TRBD2 (6 bases). Trimming removed 3 bases from V and 4 bases from J, with 12 bases in between. CDR3 size: 14 residues. CDR1 and CDR2 (germline): MNHEY, SMNVEV (reference sequence). In nucleotides, the CDR3 is TGTGCCAGCAGTTTCGGCGGGGTGGCAGAGACCCAGTACTTC. It yields the protein CASSFGGVAETQYF.

The V gene is TRBV28, the J gene TRBJ2-3, with D unclear. Germline CDR1 reads MDHEN; CDR2 reads SYDVKM. V shed 5 bases and J shed 2 bases, with 8 bases lying between them. The CDR3 is 13 residues long. The DNA of the CDR3 is TGTGCCAGCAGTCTCACAGACACAGATACGCAGTATTTT. This sequence encodes CASSLTDTDTQYF.

This rearrangement joins TRBV5-8 to TRBJ2-3; D is ambiguous. The CDR3 length is 15 residues. The V end was cut by 0 bases, the J end by 0 bases, with 8 bases between. Per germline, CDR1 SGHTS and CDR2 YDEGEE. The CDR3 loop is CASSLAGESTDTQYF. The CDR3 nucleotides are TGTGCCAGCAGCTTGGCGGGCGAGAGCACAGATACGCAGTATTTT.

This clone has only one observation. The rearrangement joins TRBV11-2 to TRBJ1-2, with unresolved D. The CDR3 totals 12 residues. Trimming left V 4 bases short and J 4 bases short, with 7 bases between. Germline CDR1 is SGHAT and CDR2 is FQNNGV. CDR3 sequence: CASSSGSYGYTF. DNA for the CDR3: TGTGCCAGCAGCTCGGGGTCCTATGGCTACACCTTC. The full variable domain, rest sourced from reference TRBV11-2 and TRBJ1-2, is EAGVAQSPRYKIIEKRQSVAFWCNPISGHATLYWYQQILGQGPKLLIQFQNNGVVDDSQLPKDRFSAERLKGVDSTLKIQPAKLEDSAVYLCASSSGSYGYTFGSGTRLTVV.

The rearrangement joins TRBV11-3 to TRBJ2-7, with 7 bases matching TRBD1. The CDR3 consists of 15 residues. V shed 6 bases, J shed 5 bases, and the junction held 13 bases outside the gene matches. The germline V gene has CDR1 SGHNT and CDR2 YENEEA. The CDR3 region is CASRLQGQLRDEQYF. The CDR3 nucleotides read TGTGCCAGCAGATTACAGGGGCAATTACGGGACGAGCAGTACTTC. Full variable domain (rest looked up from reference TRBV11-3 and TRBJ2-7): EAGVVQSPRYKIIEKKQPVAFWCNPISGHNTLYWYLQNLGQGPELLIRYENEEAVDDSQLPKDRFSAERLKGVDSTLKIQPAELGDSAVYLCASRLQGQLRDEQYFGPGTRLTVT.

This chain uses TRBV4-3 with TRBJ2-7; weak D call: TRBD2 (6 bases). The CDR3 is 17 amino acids. Trimming left V 3 bases short and J 3 bases short, with 21 bases between. Germline CDR1 and CDR2: LGHNA and YSLEER. The DNA of the CDR3 is TGCGCCAGCAGCCAGGATAGATCTAGCGCCCAACTCTACGAGCAGTACTTC. Protein sequence: CASSQDRSSAQLYEQYF.

The chain has TRBV29-1 and TRBJ2-5; D not resolved. The CDR3 spans 11 residues. V dropped 6 bases and J dropped 5 bases, with 10 bases sitting between them. The germline V gene has CDR1 SQVTM and CDR2 ANQGSEA. The CDR3 nucleotides are TGCAGCGTAGCGTTTACGGAGACCCAGTACTTC. Protein product: CSVAFTETQYF.

The rearrangement joins TRBV5-1 to TRBJ2-5; possible D gene TRBD1, 6 bases. V shed 2 bases and J shed 1 base, with 12 bases lying between them. The germline CDR1 and CDR2 sequences are SGHRS and YFSETQ. CDR3 length: 15 amino acids. CDR3 sequence reads: CASSFAGAAQETQYF. Here the CDR3 DNA reads TGCGCCAGCAGCTTCGCAGGGGCAGCCCAAGAGACCCAGTACTTC. Based on the CDR3 plus reference TRBV5-1 and TRBJ2-5, the full variable domain is KAGVTQTPRYLIKTRGQQVTLSCSPISGHRSVSWYQQTPGQGLQFLFEYFSETQRNKGNFPGRFSGRQFSNSRSEMNVSTLELGDSALYLCASSFAGAAQETQYFGPGTRLLVL.

This clone was seen once. V and J are TRBV7-2 and TRBJ2-7; the D gene is possibly TRBD1 (5 bases). The CDR3 runs to 14 residues. Trimming pared 7 bases from V and 5 bases from J, leaving 18 bases between. Germline assignment: CDR1 SGHTA and CDR2 FQGNSA. CDR3: CASTLGGAANEQYF. As DNA, the CDR3 is TGTGCCAGCACCCTAGGTGGGGCGGCAAACGAGCAGTACTTC.

The V gene is TRBV6-5, the J gene TRBJ2-5; either TRBD1 or TRBD2 may supply D (5 bases each). The length of the CDR3 is 13 residues. The V and J ends lost 6 bases and 4 bases respectively, with 12 bases between them. In germline, CDR1 is MNHEY, CDR2 SVGAGI. The CDR3 here is CASRRGAPETQYF. The DNA for the CDR3 is TGTGCCAGCAGGCGAGGGGCCCCAGAGACCCAGTACTTC.

The rearrangement links TRBV19 to TRBJ2-1; 13 bases agree with TRBD2. Germline loops: CDR1 LNHDA, CDR2 SQIVND (reference sequence). The CDR3 totals 16 residues. V lost 3 bases to trimming and J lost 9 bases; unmatched junction nucleotides: 8. This CDR3 is CASSMRTSGSQSEQFF. The CDR3 nucleotides are TGTGCCAGTAGTATGAGGACTAGCGGGAGCCAGAGTGAGCAGTTCTTC.

The genes are TRBV19 and TRBJ1-2; TRBD1 aligns across 9 bases. Germline V lookup: CDR1 LNHDA, CDR2 SQIVND (reference sequence). V dropped 6 bases and J dropped 8; count of bases not matched to a gene: 10. The CDR3 loop spans 14 amino acids. The CDR3 is CASRSGTGFRGYTF. The DNA for the CDR3 is TGTGCCAGTAGGTCCGGGACAGGGTTTCGCGGCTACACCTTC.

This chain links TRBV6-5 with TRBJ2-7, with 10 nucleotides matching TRBD2. V trimming: 5 bases; J trimming: 2 bases; junction bases outside the gene matches: 3. This CDR3 region has 14 residues. Germline loops: CDR1 MNHEY, CDR2 SVGAGI. The CDR3, as DNA: TGTGCCAGCAGTGGAGCGGGAGGGCCCTACGAGCAGTACTTC. Protein product: CASSGAGGPYEQYF.

The chain employs TRBV6-6 and TRBJ2-5; D uncertain. With the DNA end fitting TRBJ2-7 better, the J assignment may be wrong. The CDR3 is 13 amino acids. Germline lookup yields CDR1 MNHNY and CDR2 SVGAGI (reference sequence). CDR3 loop: CASSLLAGYEQYF. Written as DNA, the CDR3 is TGTGCCAGCAGCCTCCTTGCTGGGTACGAGCAGTACTTC.